This TCR beta chain was observed in a study of blood T cell repertoires in COVID-19. Study information: From T cells, B-cell-depleted T cells, or PBMCs came the material, which was cDNA or gDNA.

V dropped 2 bases and J dropped 6; count of bases not matched to a gene: 3. Germline CDR1 and CDR2: SGHNT and YYREEE (reference sequence). This CDR3 is 14 amino acids long. Measured with immunoSEQ multiplex PCR; TCRdb has only the in-frame clones, and not every one. The sample shows about 56,000 clones, 89% of them seen only once. Material: peripheral blood. The rearrangement links TRBV5-4 to TRBJ2-2; 8 nucleotides agree with TRBD2. The clonotype was recovered from a human donor in a cohort sampled during active COVID-19. The CDR3, as DNA: TGTGCCAGCAGCTTCGGGAGGGCCCCCGGGGAGCTGTTTTTT. It encodes CASSFGRAPGELFF.